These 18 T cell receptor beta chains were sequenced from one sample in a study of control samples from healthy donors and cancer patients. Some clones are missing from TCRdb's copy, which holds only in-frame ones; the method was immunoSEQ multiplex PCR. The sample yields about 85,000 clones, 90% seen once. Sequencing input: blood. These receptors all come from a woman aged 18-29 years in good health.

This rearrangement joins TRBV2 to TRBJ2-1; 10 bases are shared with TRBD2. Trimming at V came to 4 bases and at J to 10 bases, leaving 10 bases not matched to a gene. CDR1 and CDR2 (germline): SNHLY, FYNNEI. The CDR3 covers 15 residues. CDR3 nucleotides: TGTGCCAGCAGTGTAGCGGGGGGCTACCCAGGGGAGCAGTTCTTC. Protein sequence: CASSVAGGYPGEQFF.

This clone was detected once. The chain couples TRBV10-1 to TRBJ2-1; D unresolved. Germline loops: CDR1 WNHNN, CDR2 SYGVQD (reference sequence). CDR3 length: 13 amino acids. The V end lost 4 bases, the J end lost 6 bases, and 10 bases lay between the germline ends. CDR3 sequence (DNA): TGCGCCAGCAGTGTCCTCGGTGGCAATGAGCAGTTCTTC. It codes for CASSVLGGNEQFF.

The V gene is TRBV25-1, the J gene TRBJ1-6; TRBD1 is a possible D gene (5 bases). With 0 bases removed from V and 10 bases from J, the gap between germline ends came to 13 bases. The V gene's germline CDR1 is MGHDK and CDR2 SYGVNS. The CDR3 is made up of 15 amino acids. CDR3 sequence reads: CASSEYREGTSPLHF. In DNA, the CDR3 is TGTGCCAGCAGTGAATATCGGGAAGGGACCTCACCCCTCCACTTT.

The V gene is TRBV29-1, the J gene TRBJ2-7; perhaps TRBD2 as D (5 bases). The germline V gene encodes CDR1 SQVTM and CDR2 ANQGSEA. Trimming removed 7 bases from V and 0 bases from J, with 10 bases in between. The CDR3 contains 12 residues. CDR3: CSATRDSYEQYF. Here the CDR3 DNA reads TGCAGCGCTACCCGGGACTCCTACGAGCAGTACTTC.

CDR3 nucleotide sequence: TGTGCCAGCAGCCTACAAACTCGGACGCCTGAAGCTTTCTTT. Amino acid sequence: CASSLQTRTPEAFF. The chain carries TRBV3-1 (or the pseudogene TRBV3-2) and TRBJ1-1, with unresolved D. The germline CDR1 and CDR2 sequences are LGHDT and YNNKEL (reference sequence). Trimming stripped 4 bases from V and 6 bases from J, with 15 bases between. There are 14 residues in the CDR3.

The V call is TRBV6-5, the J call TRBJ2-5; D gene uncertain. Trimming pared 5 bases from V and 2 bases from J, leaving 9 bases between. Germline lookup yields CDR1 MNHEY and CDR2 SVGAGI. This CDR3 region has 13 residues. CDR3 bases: TGTGCCAGCAGTCAGGTCACTCAAGAGACCCAGTACTTC. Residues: CASSQVTQETQYF.

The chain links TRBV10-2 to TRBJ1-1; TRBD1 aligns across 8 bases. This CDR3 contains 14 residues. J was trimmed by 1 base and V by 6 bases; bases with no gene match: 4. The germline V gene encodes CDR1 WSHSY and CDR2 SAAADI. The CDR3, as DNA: TGCGCCAGCAGGGGACAGGAGAGGAACACTGAAGCTTTCTTT. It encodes CASRGQERNTEAFF.

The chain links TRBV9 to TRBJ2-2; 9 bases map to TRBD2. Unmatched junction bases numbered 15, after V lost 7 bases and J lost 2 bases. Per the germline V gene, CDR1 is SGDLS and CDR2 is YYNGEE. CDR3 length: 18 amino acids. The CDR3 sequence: CASGPLPAGGANTGELFF. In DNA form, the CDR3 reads TGTGCCAGCGGCCCGCTCCCTGCGGGGGGGGCAAACACCGGGGAGCTGTTTTTT. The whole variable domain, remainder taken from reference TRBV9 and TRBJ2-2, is DSGVTQTPKHLITATGQRVTLRCSPRSGDLSVYWYQQSLDQGLQFLIQYYNGEERAKGNILERFSAQQFPDLHSELNLSSLELGDSALYFCASGPLPAGGANTGELFFGEGSRLTVL.

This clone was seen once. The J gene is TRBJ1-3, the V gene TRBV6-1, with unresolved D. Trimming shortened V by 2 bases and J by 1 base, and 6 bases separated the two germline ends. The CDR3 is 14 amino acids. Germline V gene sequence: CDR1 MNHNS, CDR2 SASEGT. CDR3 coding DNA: TGTGCCAGCAGTGAAAGGGAATCTGGAAACACCATATATTTT. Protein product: CASSERESGNTIYF.

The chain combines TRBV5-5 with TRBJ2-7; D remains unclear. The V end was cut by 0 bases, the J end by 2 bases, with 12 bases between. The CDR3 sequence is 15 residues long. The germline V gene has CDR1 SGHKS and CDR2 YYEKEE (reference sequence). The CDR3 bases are TGTGCCAGCAGCTTGGTAATCGGCGGTACCTACGAGCAGTACTTC. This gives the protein CASSLVIGGTYEQYF.

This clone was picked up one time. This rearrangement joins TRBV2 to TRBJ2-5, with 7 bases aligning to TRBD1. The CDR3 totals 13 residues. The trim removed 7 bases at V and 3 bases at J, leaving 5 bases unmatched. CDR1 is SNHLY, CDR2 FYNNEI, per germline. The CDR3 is CASNRGREETQYF. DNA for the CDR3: TGTGCCAGCAACAGGGGTCGGGAAGAGACCCAGTACTTC.

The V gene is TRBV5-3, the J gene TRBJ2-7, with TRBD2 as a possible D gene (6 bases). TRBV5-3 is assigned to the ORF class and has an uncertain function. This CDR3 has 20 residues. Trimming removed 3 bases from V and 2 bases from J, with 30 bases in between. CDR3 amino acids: CARSSTNSTEYGLQTYEQYF. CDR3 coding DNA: TGTGCCAGAAGCTCGACTAACTCGACGGAATACGGACTACAAACCTACGAGCAGTACTTC.

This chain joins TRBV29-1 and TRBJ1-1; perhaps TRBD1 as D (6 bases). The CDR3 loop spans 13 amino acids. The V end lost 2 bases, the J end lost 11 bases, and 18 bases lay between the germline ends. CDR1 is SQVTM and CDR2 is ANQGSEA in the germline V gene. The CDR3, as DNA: TGCAGCGTTGAACTTCAGGGGCCCACTGCTGCTTTCTTT. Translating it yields CSVELQGPTAAFF.

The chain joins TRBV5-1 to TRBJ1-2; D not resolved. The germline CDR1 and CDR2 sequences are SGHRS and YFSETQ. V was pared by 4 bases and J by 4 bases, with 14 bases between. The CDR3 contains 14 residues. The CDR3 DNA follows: TGCGCCAGCAGCCTACGGACGGGAAGCTATGGCTACACCTTC. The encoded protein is CASSLRTGSYGYTF. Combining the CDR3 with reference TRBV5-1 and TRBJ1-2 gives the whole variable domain KAGVTQTPRYLIKTRGQQVTLSCSPISGHRSVSWYQQTPGQGLQFLFEYFSETQRNKGNFPGRFSGRQFSNSRSEMNVSTLELGDSALYLCASSLRTGSYGYTFGSGTRLTVV.

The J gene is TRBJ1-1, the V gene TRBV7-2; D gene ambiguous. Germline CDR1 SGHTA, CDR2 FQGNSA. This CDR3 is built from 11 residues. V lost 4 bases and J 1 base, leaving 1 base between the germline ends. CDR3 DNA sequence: TGTGCCAGCAGCTCGAACACTGAAGCTTTCTTT. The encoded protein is CASSSNTEAFF.

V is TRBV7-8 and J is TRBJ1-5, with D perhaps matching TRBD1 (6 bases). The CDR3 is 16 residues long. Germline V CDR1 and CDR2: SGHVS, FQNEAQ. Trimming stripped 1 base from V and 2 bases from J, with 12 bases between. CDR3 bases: TGTGCCAGCAGCTTAGGTCCGGGGGCTGGCAATCAGCCCCAGCATTTT. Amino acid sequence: CASSLGPGAGNQPQHF.

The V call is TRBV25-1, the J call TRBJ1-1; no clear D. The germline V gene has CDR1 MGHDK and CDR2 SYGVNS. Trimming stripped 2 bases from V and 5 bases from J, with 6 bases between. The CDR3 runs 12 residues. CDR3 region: CASSEMVTEAFF. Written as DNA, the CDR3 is TGTGCCAGCAGTGAAATGGTTACTGAAGCTTTCTTT. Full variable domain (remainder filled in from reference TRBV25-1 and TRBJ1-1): EADIYQTPRYLVIGTGKKITLECSQTMGHDKMYWYQQDPGMELHLIHYSYGVNSTEKGDLSSESTVSRIRTEHFPLTLESARPSHTSQYLCASSEMVTEAFFGQGTRLTVV.

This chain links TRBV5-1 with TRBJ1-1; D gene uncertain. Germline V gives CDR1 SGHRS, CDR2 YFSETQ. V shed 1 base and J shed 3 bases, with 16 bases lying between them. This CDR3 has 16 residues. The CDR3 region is CASSLWQGRGDTEAFF. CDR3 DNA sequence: TGCGCCAGCAGCTTGTGGCAAGGGCGAGGAGACACTGAAGCTTTCTTT.